What follows are 19 T cell receptor beta chains derived from one specimen sequenced in a study of T-cell reconstitution after alpha-beta-depleted transplantation in children. Unique molecular identifiers tagged the TCRbeta library. TCRdb used MiXCR to reprocess the PCR reads, holding one entry per CDR3 protein. This sample has 85,000 to 120,000 distinct CDR3 sequences, with around 6.1% found just once. The sequenced sample was PBMCs, mostly from graft donor cells, obtained 60 days after TCRalphabeta/CD19-depleted stem cell transplant. The receptors were gathered from a female patient younger than 10 who had a stem cell transplant for Fanconi anemia, so the T cells may come from the graft donor.

This clonotype occurred a few times. The rearrangement links TRBV18 to TRBJ2-1; a weak D match, TRBD2 (6 bases). This CDR3 contains 12 residues. V lost 4 bases, J lost 12 bases, and 13 bases lay in between. CDR1 is KGHSH, CDR2 LQKENI, per germline. Written as DNA, the CDR3 is TGTGCCAGCTCACGGCTTCGGGGAGGGCAGTTCTTC. Translated, it gives CASSRLRGGQFF.

This chain uses TRBV12-3 or TRBV12-4 with TRBJ2-3, with a possible D match to TRBD1 (6 bases). Trimming took off 2 bases at V and 1 base at J, with 19 bases between the two ends. The CDR3 sequence is 18 residues long. The CDR3 coding sequence is TGTGCCAGCAGTTTATTTCCCCCTTCGCCAGGGGGCACAGATACGCAGTATTTT. Amino acid sequence: CASSLFPPSPGGTDTQYF.

In the case of this clonotype: This could be a read error, since a much larger clone is one nucleotide away. V and J are TRBV3-1 and TRBJ2-1; 8 nucleotides line up with TRBD2. The CDR3 is made up of 17 amino acids. Germline V lookup: CDR1 LGHDT, CDR2 YNNKEL (reference sequence). The junction had 20 bases not matched to a gene; V was cut back by 8 bases and J by 8 bases. The CDR3 loop reads CASCGNPGRAWSDEQFF. The CDR3 DNA reads TGTGCCAGCTGTGGGAACCCCGGGAGGGCCTGGAGTGATGAGCAGTTCTTC.

The CDR3 DNA sequence: TGTGCCAGCAGTGAGATTCCAGATAGGACTAGCGCCAAAAACATTCAGTACTTC. Protein sequence: CASSEIPDRTSAKNIQYF. The chain joins TRBV6-1 to TRBJ2-4; 8 bases align to TRBD2. The length of the CDR3 is 18 residues. Germline assignment: CDR1 MNHNS and CDR2 SASEGT. With V trimmed by 3 bases and J by 1 base, 11 bases remained unmatched.

This clonotype showed up many times. The chain uses TRBV24-1 and TRBJ2-1, with 7 bases identical to TRBD1. There are 15 residues in the CDR3. V was pared by 3 bases and J by 6 bases, with 7 bases of the junction left unmatched. Germline V CDR1 and CDR2: KGHDR, SFDVKD. The CDR3 region has the DNA TGTGCCACCAGTGATACCGGGACAGCCTTCAATGAGCAGTTCTTC. Encoded protein: CATSDTGTAFNEQFF.

This chain connects TRBV20-1 to TRBJ2-7; D is unresolved. Trimming removed 3 bases at V and 4 bases at J, with 10 bases between. The length of the CDR3 is 12 residues. The germline V gene encodes CDR1 DFQATT and CDR2 SNEGSKA (reference sequence). The CDR3 region is CSASSDLYEQYF. CDR3 sequence (DNA): TGCAGTGCTAGCTCGGATTTGTACGAGCAGTACTTC.

Ten or more counts support this clonotype. The chain has TRBV18 and TRBJ2-5; D unresolved. The CDR3 length is 13 residues. Deletions cut 5 bases from V and 1 base from J, with 8 bases between. The germline CDR1 and CDR2 sequences are KGHSH and LQKENI. CDR3 DNA: TGTGCCAGCTCATCGACGATCCAAGAGACCCAGTACTTC. It specifies CASSSTIQETQYF.

This clonotype was detected ten times or more. This chain links TRBV20-1 with TRBJ2-3, with a tentative D call TRBD1 (5 bases). V lost 4 bases and J 4 bases, leaving 12 bases between the germline ends. Germline V gene lookup returns CDR1 DFQATT and CDR2 SNEGSKA (reference sequence). The CDR3 has 13 residues. The CDR3 is CSAMDLRADTQYF. The CDR3 DNA is TGCAGTGCTATGGACCTCAGGGCAGATACGCAGTATTTT.

This clonotype was counted at least ten times. The chain couples TRBV28 to TRBJ1-2, with a weak D call TRBD1 (6 bases). CDR3 length equals 14 residues. Germline values: CDR1 MDHEN, CDR2 SYDVKM. The V end was cut by 6 bases, the J end by 4 bases, with 15 bases between. The CDR3 reads CASRIQQGFYGYTF. Written as DNA, the CDR3 is TGTGCCAGCAGGATCCAACAGGGTTTCTATGGCTACACCTTC.

CDR3 residues: CASSYGVLTGAKFYEQYF. The CDR3 DNA sequence: TGTGCCAGCAGTTATGGGGTTCTAACAGGGGCGAAGTTCTACGAGCAGTACTTC. The chain combines TRBV6-2 or TRBV6-3 with TRBJ2-7; 7 bases are a match to TRBD1. Germline CDR1 and CDR2: MNHEY and SVGEGT. V shed 3 bases and J 3 bases; nucleotides not matched to a gene: 17. The CDR3 is 18 residues long.

This clonotype was observed at least ten times. The V gene is TRBV7-9, the J gene TRBJ1-2, with D possibly being TRBD1 (5 bases). The CDR3 covers 11 residues. Germline assignment: CDR1 SEHNR and CDR2 FQNEAQ (reference sequence). V was pared by 7 bases and J by 2 bases, with 5 bases between. CDR3 in amino acids: CASTGNYGYTF. CDR3 in DNA: TGTGCCAGCACAGGGAACTATGGCTACACCTTC.

This chain links TRBV4-1 with TRBJ2-4; D gene ambiguous. Looked up from germline, CDR1 is MGHRA and CDR2 is YSYEKL. The CDR3 extends over 15 amino acids. Trimming shortened V by 3 bases and J by 5 bases, and 14 bases separated the two germline ends. The chain's CDR3 is CASSHRAKYENIQYF. CDR3 DNA: TGCGCCAGCAGCCATAGAGCTAAATACGAAAACATTCAGTACTTC.

This rearrangement joins TRBV15 to TRBJ1-4; TRBD1 might be the D (6 bases). Germline V gene lookup returns CDR1 LNHNV and CDR2 YYDKDF (reference sequence). The V end lost 2 bases, the J end lost 0 bases, and 13 bases lay between the germline ends. CDR3 length equals 17 residues. The chain's CDR3 is CATSRTFWTATNEKLFF. DNA for the CDR3: TGTGCCACCAGCAGAACCTTCTGGACAGCAACTAATGAAAAACTGTTTTTT.

This sequence joins TRBV2 and TRBJ1-1, with 7 bases matching TRBD1. The CDR3 is made up of 14 amino acids. Germline V CDR1 and CDR2: SNHLY, FYNNEI. Trimming cost V 4 bases and J 3 bases; bases outside gene matches: 5. CDR3 in amino acids: CASSVQGRDTEAFF. The CDR3, as DNA: TGTGCCAGCAGTGTACAGGGGAGGGACACTGAAGCTTTCTTT.

In this sample, this clonotype turned up many times. The chain couples TRBV28 to TRBJ1-1; possibly TRBD1 for D (5 bases). Trimming pared 3 bases from V and 4 bases from J, leaving 12 bases between. This CDR3 spans 14 amino acids. Germline V gene lookup returns CDR1 MDHEN and CDR2 SYDVKM. The CDR3 region has the DNA TGTGCCAGCAGTTTCATCAGGGAGGGCACTGAAGCTTTCTTT. Amino acid sequence: CASSFIREGTEAFF.

This clonotype was recorded at least ten times. The chain carries TRBV2 and TRBJ2-1, with D possibly matching TRBD1 (6 bases). With 6 bases removed from V and 13 bases from J, the gap between germline ends came to 13 bases. Germline V gives CDR1 SNHLY, CDR2 FYNNEI. The CDR3 totals 11 residues. CDR3 sequence: CASSDRNFQFF. CDR3 in DNA: TGTGCCAGCAGCGACAGGAATTTTCAGTTCTTC.

This sequence joins TRBV20-1 and TRBJ2-5; D perhaps matches TRBD2 (5 bases). The CDR3 has 15 residues. V lost 6 bases and J 4 bases, leaving 21 bases between the germline ends. Germline V lookup: CDR1 DFQATT, CDR2 SNEGSKA (reference sequence). CDR3 amino acids: CSAKSLANRRETQYF. In nucleotides, the CDR3 is TGCAGTGCAAAGTCTTTAGCGAATCGGCGAGAGACCCAGTACTTC.

This clonotype has at least ten counts. The genes are TRBV12-3 or TRBV12-4 and TRBJ1-1; D not certain. CDR3 length equals 15 residues. Trimming took 2 bases from V and 0 from J, leaving 10 bases between them. CDR3 in DNA: TGTGCCAGCAGTTTACCCCGGGCTATGAACACTGAAGCTTTCTTT. Residues: CASSLPRAMNTEAFF.

At least ten counts were recorded for this clonotype. This chain joins TRBV7-3 and TRBJ2-7; possible D gene TRBD1, 7 bases. Per the germline V gene, CDR1 is SGHTA and CDR2 is FQGTGA. V dropped 5 bases and J dropped 0 bases, with 14 bases sitting between them. CDR3 length: 15 residues. The CDR3 region is CASSVTGRSSYEQYF. Here the CDR3 DNA reads TGTGCCAGCAGCGTGACAGGGAGGAGCTCCTACGAGCAGTACTTC. Full variable domain (outside the CDR3, taken from reference TRBV7-3 and TRBJ2-7): GAGVSQTPSNKVTEKGKYVELRCDPISGHTALYWYRQSLGQGPEFLIYFQGTGAADDSGLPNDRFFAVRPEGSVSTLKIQRTERGDSAVYLCASSVTGRSSYEQYFGPGTRLTVT.